This is a list of T cell receptor beta chains from one sample in a study of cytomegalovirus exposure and HLA in healthy donors. Measured with immunoSEQ multiplex PCR; TCRdb has only the in-frame clones, and not every one. The sample lists about 150,000 clones; 80% to 90% were seen once. Sequencing input: PBMCs. The receptors here all came from a male donor in good health and CMV-seronegative. The CDR3 runs from the conserved cysteine through the conserved F or W. D genes are given only for firm matches. Where a row states a size, it is once, few, many or the class of an expanded clone; other rows omit it.

TRBD2	TRBV5-1	TRBJ2-1	few	CASSPRGGQGQFF	TGCGCCAGCAGCCCCCGGGGGGGGCAGGGGCAGTTCTTC
TRBD2	TRBV29-1	TRBJ2-3	NA	CSVPLAGVTDTQYF	TGCAGCGTCCCTTTAGCGGGAGTGACAGATACGCAGTATTTT
NA	TRBV19	TRBJ1-2	NA	CASKNTGYGYTF	TGTGCCAGTAAGAACACGGGCTATGGCTACACCTTC
TRBD1	TRBV2	TRBJ2-7	NA	CASSTTYRGSSYEQYF	TGTGCCAGCAGTACGACGTACAGGGGGAGCTCCTACGAGCAGTACTTC
TRBD1	TRBV27	TRBJ2-7	NA	CATGQGARYEQYF	TGTGCCACCGGACAGGGGGCCCGGTACGAGCAGTACTTC
TRBD1	TRBV4-3	TRBJ1-1	few	CASSHRTGGITEAFF	TGCGCCAGCAGCCATAGGACAGGGGGAATTACTGAAGCTTTCTTT
NA	TRBV19	TRBJ1-2	NA	CASSIEGGYTF	TGTGCCAGTAGTATCGAGGGTGGCTACACCTTC
NA	TRBV30	TRBJ1-4	NA	CAWTPQPHEKLFF	TGTGCCTGGACCCCACAACCCCATGAAAAACTGTTTTTT
TRBD2	TRBV6-1	TRBJ2-7	NA	CASSESWGGWSEQYF	TGTGCCAGCAGTGAGAGTTGGGGGGGTTGGTCCGAGCAGTACTTC
NA	TRBV28	TRBJ2-7	NA	CASSLSLYEQYF	TGTGCCAGCAGTTTGTCTTTATACGAGCAGTACTTC
TRBD2	TRBV5-1	TRBJ2-7	NA	CASRAASGDYEQYF	TGCGCCAGCAGGGCAGCTAGCGGGGATTACGAGCAGTACTTC